What follows describes a single T cell receptor (beta chain). These data are taken from a study of technical replicates of blood from a handful of donors. The CDR3 has 15 amino acids. From germline, CDR1 is SGDLS and CDR2 YYNGEE. V lost 4 bases to trimming and J lost 4 bases; unmatched junction nucleotides: 5. Produced via immunoSEQ multiplex PCR; TCRdb's table is partial and in-frame only. Among more than 65,000 clones listed, 96% were seen once. Material: T cells isolated from PBMCs. The sequence came from a human donor in good health. The gene calls are TRBV9 and TRBJ2-1; 10 nucleotides agree with TRBD2. The CDR3 loop reads CASSITSGKYNEQFF. The CDR3 DNA follows: TGTGCCAGCAGCATAACTAGCGGGAAGTACAATGAGCAGTTCTTC.